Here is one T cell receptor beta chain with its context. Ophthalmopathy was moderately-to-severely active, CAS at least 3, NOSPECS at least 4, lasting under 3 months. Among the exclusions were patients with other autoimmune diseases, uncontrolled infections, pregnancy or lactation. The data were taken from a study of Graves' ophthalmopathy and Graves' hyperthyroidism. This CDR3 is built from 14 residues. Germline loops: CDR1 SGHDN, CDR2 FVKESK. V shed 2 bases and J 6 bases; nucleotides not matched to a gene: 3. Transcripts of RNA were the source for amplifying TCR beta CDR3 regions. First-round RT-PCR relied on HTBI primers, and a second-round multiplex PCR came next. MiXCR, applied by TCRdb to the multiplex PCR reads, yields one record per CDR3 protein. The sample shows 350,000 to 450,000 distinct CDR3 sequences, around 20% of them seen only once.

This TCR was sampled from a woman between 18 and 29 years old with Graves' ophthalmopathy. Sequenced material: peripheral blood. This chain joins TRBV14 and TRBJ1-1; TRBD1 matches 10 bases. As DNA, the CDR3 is TGTGCCAGCAGCCAAACCGGGACAGGGGCTGAAGCTTTCTTT. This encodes CASSQTGTGAEAFF.